Below, 22 T cell receptor beta chains from the same sample are listed, as sequenced in a study of identical twins (dated by TCRdb to 2016 to 2017). Library creation used 5' RACE. Instrument used: Illumina HiSeq 2000. The public reads were quality trimmed at Q25 with fastp and then assembled into clones with MiXCR by TCRdb, keeping productive beta chains. Identical CDR3 protein sequences are pooled into one entry, listed with their most common genes and DNA. Present in this sample are about 530,000 distinct CDR3 sequences, approximately 16% of which were seen just once. About 0.4% of the sample goes to the ten largest clones. In addition, the sample was reused for a study of yellow fever vaccine responses in identical twins.

Sequencing used CD4+ T cells sorted from blood. The receptors were gathered from a woman aged 18-29 years in good health.

This sequence joins TRBV27 and TRBJ1-5; 9 bases agree with TRBD1. Losses at the gene ends were 6 bases for V and 2 bases for J; bases not matched to a gene: 5. Germline assignment: CDR1 MNHEY and CDR2 SMNVEV (reference sequence). The CDR3 extends over 15 amino acids. The CDR3 region has the DNA TGTGCCAGCAGACAGGGGGCCGGCGGCAATCAGCCCCAGCATTTT. Translation: CASRQGAGGNQPQHF.

Comment on this clonotype: The junction departs from germline at one end; a sequencing error may be responsible. This chain uses TRBV10-3 with TRBJ2-2; 10 bases align to TRBD1. CDR3 length: 15 amino acids. The germline gives CDR1 ENHRY, CDR2 SYGVKD. This CDR3 reads CAISRQGADTVELFF. DNA of the CDR3: TGTGCCATCAGTCGACAGGGGGCGGACACCGTGGAGCTGTTTTTT.

This chain joins TRBV15 and TRBJ1-5, with D maybe TRBD1 (6 bases). Germline assignment: CDR1 LNHNV and CDR2 YYDKDF (reference sequence). The CDR3 sequence is 16 residues long. The ends were cut back, 0 bases at V and 6 bases at J, with 15 bases in the middle. The CDR3 DNA is TGTGCCACCAGCAGAGATGGGACACTGGAACTTCAGCCCCAGCATTTT. Protein product: CATSRDGTLELQPQHF.

This clonotype showed up just a few times. The rearrangement uses TRBV20-1 and TRBJ1-1; a weak D match, TRBD1 (6 bases). Looked up from germline, CDR1 is DFQATT and CDR2 is SNEGSKA (reference sequence). There are 15 residues in the CDR3. Deletions cut 2 bases from V and 1 base from J, with 14 bases between. The CDR3 nucleotides are TGCAGTGCTAGACCCCCCGGGACACCGAACACTGAAGCTTTCTTT. This translates into CSARPPGTPNTEAFF.

The chain employs TRBV4-1 and TRBJ2-7; a weak D match, TRBD2 (6 bases). Trimming took off 0 bases at V and 2 bases at J, with 8 bases between the two ends. This CDR3 comprises 14 residues. Germline V lookup: CDR1 MGHRA, CDR2 YSYEKL. As DNA, the CDR3 is TGCGCCAGCAGCCAAGAAACGGGGGCCTACGAGCAGTACGTC. This translates into CASSQETGAYEQYV.

This clonotype was counted only a few times. The chain recombines TRBV7-2 with TRBJ1-1; D remains ambiguous. This CDR3 spans 14 amino acids. Germline V gives CDR1 SGHTA, CDR2 FQGNSA. Trimming took 1 base from V and 7 from J, leaving 13 bases between them. DNA of the CDR3: TGTGCCAGCAGCTTAGTGGCCGACTGGGGTGAAGCTTTCTTT. It specifies CASSLVADWGEAFF.

The gene calls are TRBV28 and TRBJ1-5; D remains unclear. The ends were cut back, 5 bases at V and 7 bases at J, with 9 bases in the middle. The germline V gene encodes CDR1 MDHEN and CDR2 SYDVKM. There are 12 residues in the CDR3. CDR3 loop: CASSPPLQPQHF. As DNA, the CDR3 is TGTGCCAGCAGTCCCCCTCTGCAGCCCCAGCATTTT.

This clonotype occurred a few times. This sequence joins TRBV20-1 and TRBJ1-1; D remains unclear. The CDR3 covers 11 residues. V was pared by 3 bases and J by 7 bases, with 9 bases between. The germline CDR1 and CDR2 sequences are DFQATT and SNEGSKA (reference sequence). CDR3 nucleotides: TGCAGTGCTAGGGCTGGGAATGAAGCTTTCTTT. Its translation: CSARAGNEAFF.

This clonotype turned up a few times. The chain couples TRBV6-5 to TRBJ2-4, with a possible D match to TRBD2 (6 bases). This CDR3 has 15 amino acids. The V gene lost 4 bases and the J gene lost 1 base, with 11 bases spanning the gap. Germline V gene sequence: CDR1 MNHEY, CDR2 SVGAGI. CDR3 bases: TGTGCCAGCAGTTTCGGAGGGACTGCCAAAAACATTCAGTACTTC. Protein product: CASSFGGTAKNIQYF.

There are many counts of this clonotype. The CDR3 region is CASSRTARNTEAFF. As DNA, the CDR3 is TGTGCCAGCAGTCGGACGGCAAGGAACACTGAAGCTTTCTTT. The genes are TRBV12-3 or TRBV12-4 and TRBJ1-1, with unresolved D. The CDR3 runs 14 residues. The V and J ends lost 5 bases and 1 base respectively, with 11 bases between them.

This clonotype was counted between two and nine times. The rearrangement joins TRBV29-1 to TRBJ2-1, with D perhaps matching TRBD2 (6 bases). V lost 2 bases, J lost 0 bases, and 14 bases lay in between. The CDR3 is made up of 16 amino acids. Looked up from germline, CDR1 is SQVTM and CDR2 is ANQGSEA. Here the CDR3 reads CSVERLAPSSYNEQFF. The CDR3 DNA reads TGCAGCGTTGAACGGCTAGCGCCGAGCTCCTACAATGAGCAGTTCTTC.

This clonotype was seen only a few times. The gene calls are TRBV11-3 and TRBJ2-1; a weak D match, TRBD2 (6 bases). Germline V gives CDR1 SGHNT, CDR2 YENEEA. The CDR3 is made up of 15 amino acids. V was trimmed by 5 bases and J by 4 bases, leaving 15 bases between them. CDR3 sequence: CASSPDGGLYNEQFF. The CDR3 coding sequence is TGTGCCAGCAGCCCAGACGGGGGTCTATACAATGAGCAGTTCTTC.

This clonotype was detected a few times. CDR3 amino acids: CSVYKVANTGELFF. CDR3 sequence (DNA): TGCAGCGTTTATAAGGTCGCAAACACCGGGGAGCTGTTTTTT. The V call is TRBV29-1, the J call TRBJ2-2, with D uncertain. The germline gives CDR1 SQVTM, CDR2 ANQGSEA. The V end lost 5 bases, the J end lost 2 bases, and 12 bases lay between the germline ends. The CDR3 consists of 14 residues.

The chain recombines TRBV29-1 with TRBJ2-1, with D unclear. This CDR3 region has 12 residues. Germline CDR1 SQVTM, CDR2 ANQGSEA. V was clipped by 8 bases and J by 3 bases, with 11 bases between them. CDR3 amino acids: CSLGDGYNEQFF. In DNA form, the CDR3 reads TGCAGCCTCGGAGACGGCTACAATGAGCAGTTCTTC.

The rearrangement links TRBV25-1 to TRBJ2-1; 7 bases align to TRBD1. Germline lookup yields CDR1 MGHDK and CDR2 SYGVNS. V was pared by 4 bases and J by 1 base, with 13 bases of the junction left unmatched. The CDR3 is made up of 18 amino acids. CDR3 region: CASSGFLQGVASYNEQFF. The CDR3 DNA reads as TGTGCCAGCAGTGGGTTCCTCCAGGGGGTCGCGTCCTACAATGAGCAGTTCTTC.

This clonotype showed up just a few times. This chain joins TRBV2 and TRBJ2-3; 9 bases fit TRBD1. The junction had 6 bases not matched to a gene; V was cut back by 3 bases and J by 2 bases. CDR3 length: 16 amino acids. Germline lookup yields CDR1 SNHLY and CDR2 FYNNEI. Here the CDR3 DNA reads TGTGCCAGCAGTGACTTACAGGGGGCGGTCACAGATACGCAGTATTTT. Residues: CASSDLQGAVTDTQYF.

CDR3 in DNA: TGTGCCAGCAGCCCCGTTGGACGCCACTCTTCCGGGGAGCTGTTTTTT. Encoded protein: CASSPVGRHSSGELFF. The V gene is TRBV7-2, the J gene TRBJ2-2; D not resolved. V gave up 5 bases and J gave up 6 bases, with 19 bases separating them. The length of the CDR3 is 16 residues. Germline V gene lookup returns CDR1 SGHTA and CDR2 FQGNSA.

The chain links TRBV20-1 to TRBJ2-7; 11 bases match TRBD1. This CDR3 is built from 15 residues. Trimming removed 1 base from V and 6 bases from J; junction bases left unmatched: 8. Germline-derived CDR1 and CDR2 are DFQATT and SNEGSKA (reference sequence). This chain's CDR3 is CSARGGPGTGGEQYF. The CDR3 region has the DNA TGCAGTGCTAGAGGGGGTCCCGGGACAGGGGGCGAGCAGTACTTC.

The genes are TRBV4-2 and TRBJ2-7; 12 bases match TRBD2. Germline V gene lookup returns CDR1 LGHNA and CDR2 YNFKEQ. The ends lost 1 base at V and 7 bases at J; junction bases unmatched: 5. The CDR3 is made up of 15 amino acids. The CDR3 loop reads CASSQGLAGAGEQYF. The CDR3 DNA is TGTGCCAGCAGCCAAGGACTAGCGGGAGCGGGGGAGCAGTACTTC.

Many counts were recorded for this clonotype. CDR3 coding DNA: TGCGCCAGCAGCTTATGGGGGGAGGAGACCCAGTACTTC. Translation: CASSLWGEETQYF. The chain combines TRBV5-1 with TRBJ2-5; D might be TRBD2 (6 bases). The V gene lost 2 bases and the J gene lost 5 bases, with 10 bases spanning the gap. CDR3 size: 13 residues. Germline assignment: CDR1 SGHRS and CDR2 YFSETQ.

The sample holds many counts of this clonotype. J is TRBJ2-3 and V is TRBV10-3; 9 nucleotides match TRBD2. Unmatched junction bases numbered 3, after V lost 7 bases and J lost 1 base. The CDR3 runs 14 residues. Germline CDR1 ENHRY, CDR2 SYGVKD. The CDR3 nucleotides read TGTGCCATCAAGCCTAGCGGGGGCACAGATACGCAGTATTTT. Translated: CAIKPSGGTDTQYF.

This chain uses TRBV7-9 with TRBJ2-7, with D tentatively TRBD2 (6 bases). CDR1 SEHNR and CDR2 FQNEAQ come from the germline V gene (reference sequence). The CDR3 consists of 14 residues. With 3 bases removed from V and 2 bases from J, the gap between germline ends came to 11 bases. This CDR3 is CASSLGTFPYEQYV. The DNA of the CDR3 is TGTGCCAGCAGCTTGGGGACTTTCCCCTACGAGCAGTACGTC.